This TCR beta chain is from a study of regulatory T cells in long-lasting Graves disease. In the study overall: Those Graves' patients who were newly diagnosed had been on antithyroid drugs under 3 months. General study points: The number of shared public clonotypes was higher in persistent patients (about 2,700) than new patients (around 960).

This clonotype showed up many times. Its specificity is unknown. This CDR3 is 15 amino acids long. V shed 5 bases and J shed 4 bases, with 16 bases lying between them. Germline V gene sequence: CDR1 MNHEY, CDR2 SMNVEV (reference sequence). The time point is: newly diagnosed GD, antithyroid drugs for less than 3 months. Scientists built the TCR library using RNA that was extracted from PBMCs. With iRepertoire HTBI primers and Arm-PCR of CDR3 regions, TCR beta libraries were built. TCRdb reprocessed the multiplex PCR reads with MiXCR, giving one entry per CDR3 protein. The sample carries hundreds of thousands of distinct CDR3 sequences, about 14% recorded once.

V is TRBV27 and J is TRBJ2-3, with D hard to call. Sequencing used peripheral blood mononuclear cells (PBMCs), obtained at new diagnosis, from a patient treated with antithyroid drugs. The sequence was obtained from a female donor with Graves disease. The CDR3 protein is CASSLDASVADTQYF. The CDR3 bases are TGTGCCAGCAGTCTGGACGCCTCGGTCGCAGATACGCAGTATTTT.